The 19 T cell receptor beta chains below were found in one sample sequenced in a study of control samples from healthy donors and cancer patients (dated by TCRdb to about 2020). Preparation of the library involved the immunoSEQ multiplex PCR assay. TCRdb's version of the immuneACCESS table is confined to in-frame rearrangements and falls short of the full clone set. An unresolved V gene accounts for under half of the shortfall where checked; the remainder is of unknown origin. A total of over 200,000 clones appear in this sample, over 75% of them only once. The ten biggest clones cover about 14% of the sample. The sequenced sample was PBMCs. The origin of the receptors is a woman aged 60-75 years with lung cancer.

This chain uses TRBV4-1 with TRBJ1-5, with D perhaps matching TRBD1 (5 bases). Germline V gives CDR1 MGHRA, CDR2 YSYEKL. CDR3 size: 15 residues. Trimming cost V 1 base and J 9 bases, with 16 bases left between them. In DNA, the CDR3 is TGCGCCAGCAGCCAAGGTATGGGGGACGTTCGGCCCCAGCATTTT. This gives the protein CASSQGMGDVRPQHF.

J is TRBJ2-6 and V is TRBV4-1; D remains ambiguous. Trimming took off 1 base at V and 0 bases at J, with 7 bases between the two ends. Germline assignment: CDR1 MGHRA and CDR2 YSYEKL. This CDR3 is 16 amino acids long. The CDR3 here is CASSQGRSSGANVLTF. DNA for the CDR3: TGCGCCAGCAGCCAAGGTCGGAGCTCTGGGGCCAACGTCCTGACTTTC.

The gene calls are TRBV15 and TRBJ1-6, with D unresolved. Between the trimmed V and J ends, which lost 0 bases and 7 bases, there was a span of 4 bases. The CDR3 sequence is 13 residues long. CDR1 is LNHNV and CDR2 is YYDKDF in the germline V gene (reference sequence). Here the CDR3 DNA reads TGTGCCACCAGCAGAGATTTCAATTCACCCCTCCACTTT. Translated: CATSRDFNSPLHF.

This sequence joins TRBV7-8 and TRBJ2-1; 8 positions agree with TRBD2. This CDR3 is built from 15 residues. Looked up from germline, CDR1 is SGHVS and CDR2 is FQNEAQ. V was clipped by 5 bases and J by 2 bases; unmatched bases: 5. The CDR3 here is CASSLSGIPYNEQFF. Here the CDR3 DNA reads TGTGCCAGCAGCCTTAGCGGGATCCCCTACAATGAGCAGTTCTTC.

The chain recombines TRBV7-9 with TRBJ2-1, with 15 bases that match TRBD2. Germline trimming cut 5 bases from V and 4 bases from J; bases unmatched to any gene: 3. Germline CDR1 SEHNR, CDR2 FQNEAQ (reference sequence). The CDR3 is made up of 16 amino acids. Here the CDR3 DNA reads TGTGCCAGCAGCGCCGGGACTAGCGGGGGGTACAATGAGCAGTTCTTC. Amino acids: CASSAGTSGGYNEQFF.

The chain recombines TRBV27 with TRBJ1-5, with 11 bases aligning to TRBD1. J was trimmed by 3 bases and V by 6 bases; bases with no gene match: 4. Germline values: CDR1 MNHEY, CDR2 SMNVEV (reference sequence). The CDR3 consists of 15 residues. The CDR3 bases are TGTGCCAGCAGGTGGACAGGGGGCGACAATCAGCCCCAGCATTTT. It encodes CASRWTGGDNQPQHF.

V gene TRBV28 combines with J gene TRBJ2-7; 8 bases line up with TRBD1. The trim removed 4 bases at V and 1 base at J, leaving 6 bases unmatched. CDR1 and CDR2 from the germline V gene are MDHEN and SYDVKM. The CDR3 loop spans 15 amino acids. This CDR3 is CASSSQGARSYEQYF. CDR3 nucleotide sequence: TGTGCCAGCAGTTCTCAGGGGGCAAGATCCTACGAGCAGTACTTC.

The gene calls are TRBV5-6 and TRBJ2-1; no firm D call. Germline values: CDR1 SGHDT, CDR2 YYEEEE. V was shortened by 3 bases and J by 4 bases, with 2 bases between the two germline ends. This CDR3 region has 11 residues. DNA for the CDR3: TGTGCCAGCAGCTCTTACAATGAGCAGTTCTTC. Amino acids: CASSSYNEQFF. Full variable domain (remainder filled in from reference TRBV5-6 and TRBJ2-1): DAGVTQSPTHLIKTRGQQVTLRCSPKSGHDTVSWYQQALGQGPQFIFQYYEEEERQRGNFPDRFSGHQFPNYSSELNVNALLLGDSALYLCASSSYNEQFFGPGTRLTVL.

This chain links TRBV5-1 with TRBJ2-2, with TRBD1 identical over 7 bases. The ends lost 0 bases at V and 11 bases at J; junction bases unmatched: 1. Germline V CDR1 and CDR2: SGHRS, YFSETQ. The CDR3 is made up of 12 amino acids. The CDR3: CASSLGQGELFF. CDR3 in DNA: TGCGCCAGCAGCTTGGGACAGGGAGAGCTGTTTTTT.

This chain joins TRBV3-1 (or the pseudogene TRBV3-2) and TRBJ2-2; TRBD1 matches 8 bases. Germline CDR1 is LGHDT and CDR2 is YNNKEL (reference sequence). Trimming at V came to 9 bases and at J to 4 bases, leaving 7 bases not matched to a gene. The CDR3 has 14 amino acids. CDR3 in DNA: TGTGCCAGTCGGCAGGGGGCTAGCACCGGGGAGCTGTTTTTT. Protein: CASRQGASTGELFF.

V usage is TRBV19 and J usage is TRBJ2-7, with D tentatively TRBD2 (6 bases). Germline CDR1 reads LNHDA; CDR2 reads SQIVND (reference sequence). CDR3 size: 17 residues. Trimming pared 1 base from V and 5 bases from J, leaving 21 bases between. The CDR3 DNA sequence: TGTGCCAGTAGTATAGGGCGTGGGGCGGGAACTATGGACGAGCAGTACTTC. It yields the protein CASSIGRGAGTMDEQYF.

This clone was seen only a few times. The chain carries TRBV7-9 and TRBJ1-6; D is undetermined. Germline V CDR1 and CDR2: SEHNR, FQNEAQ (reference sequence). CDR3 length: 15 amino acids. Trimming cost V 5 bases and J 0 bases, with 8 bases left between them. CDR3 DNA sequence: TGTGCCAGCAGCCGAGGAAGCTCCTATAATTCACCCCTCCACTTT. Its protein product is CASSRGSSYNSPLHF. Together with reference TRBV7-9 and TRBJ1-6, the CDR3 gives the full variable domain: DTGVSQNPRHKITKRGQNVTFRCDPISEHNRLYWYRQTLGQGPEFLTYFQNEAQLEKSRLLSDRFSAERPKGSFSTLEIQRTEQGDSAMYLCASSRGSSYNSPLHFGNGTRLTVT.

The chain recombines TRBV5-1 with TRBJ1-2; possible D gene TRBD1, 6 bases. The germline V gene has CDR1 SGHRS and CDR2 YFSETQ. The germline V and J ends were trimmed by 2 bases and 0 bases, with 11 bases remaining between them. The CDR3 consists of 15 residues. CDR3 region: CASSLGGRANYGYTF. The CDR3 DNA reads TGCGCCAGCAGCTTAGGGGGGCGAGCTAACTATGGCTACACCTTC.

J is TRBJ2-1 and V is TRBV10-1; TRBD2 aligns across 11 bases. J was trimmed by 7 bases and V by 3 bases; bases with no gene match: 5. The CDR3 totals 15 residues. Per germline, CDR1 WNHNN and CDR2 SYGVQD (reference sequence). CDR3 nucleotide sequence: TGCGCCAGCAGTGAACTAGCGGGAGATTGGAATGAGCAGTTCTTC. Amino acids: CASSELAGDWNEQFF.

This chain links TRBV28 with TRBJ2-7; the match to TRBD1 covers 7 bases. Losses at the gene ends were 6 bases for V and 2 bases for J; bases not matched to a gene: 7. The CDR3 loop spans 14 amino acids. CDR1 and CDR2 (germline): MDHEN, SYDVKM. The CDR3 sequence is CASRGQRPTYEQYF. CDR3 sequence (DNA): TGTGCCAGCAGGGGACAGCGGCCGACCTACGAGCAGTACTTC.

The chain couples TRBV19 to TRBJ1-1; no reliable D call. The V gene lost 6 bases and the J gene lost 2 bases, with 7 bases spanning the gap. Looked up from germline, CDR1 is LNHDA and CDR2 is SQIVND (reference sequence). The length of the CDR3 is 12 residues. Here the CDR3 DNA reads TGTGCCAGTAGCAACATTAACACTGAAGCTTTCTTT. Encoded protein: CASSNINTEAFF.

The chain is built from TRBV28 and TRBJ2-1, with no clear D. Germline CDR1 is MDHEN and CDR2 is SYDVKM. The CDR3 extends over 14 amino acids. Deletions cut 5 bases from V and 4 bases from J, with 12 bases between. The CDR3 sequence: CASSLIALYNEQFF. For the CDR3, the DNA is TGTGCCAGCAGTCTGATCGCCCTTTACAATGAGCAGTTCTTC.

This clone was seen only once. The rearrangement links TRBV6-6 to TRBJ2-1; no clear D gene. V was pared by 0 bases and J by 9 bases, with 3 bases between. The CDR3 is made up of 11 amino acids. Per germline, CDR1 MNHNY and CDR2 SVGAGI (reference sequence). This CDR3 is CASSYSGEQFF. The CDR3 DNA reads TGTGCCAGCAGTTACTCGGGTGAGCAGTTCTTC.

This sequence joins TRBV28 and TRBJ2-1; 9 nucleotides match TRBD1. Germline V CDR1 and CDR2: MDHEN, SYDVKM. The CDR3 loop spans 15 amino acids. V was pared by 5 bases and J by 9 bases, with 11 bases of the junction left unmatched. The CDR3 is CASSLLPDRGSEQFF. CDR3 nucleotide sequence: TGTGCCAGCAGTCTTCTCCCGGACAGGGGAAGTGAGCAGTTCTTC.